The entry below describes one TCR beta chain. What it binds is unknown. This sample was included in a study of OX40 agonist ivuxolimab in advanced cancers. In the study overall: Three patients showed partial responses: one hepatocellular carcinoma and two cutaneous melanoma cases.

Assay used: immunoSEQ multiplex PCR; TCRdb lists only in-frame clones, some missing. Of tens of thousands of clones listed, more than 90% were seen once; the top ten hold around 7%. Germline CDR1 is MDHEN and CDR2 is SYDVKM. V was shortened by 8 bases and J by 2 bases, with 15 bases between the two germline ends. CDR3 length: 14 residues. Broader study findings: Low normalized clonal expansion also occurred in some nonresponding patients. With doses of 0.1 to 3.0 mg/kg, CD4+ and CD8+ blood T cells had undergone clonal expansion by week 6. On average, CD8+ T cells showed a greater number of expanded clones than CD4+.

The sample was CD4+ or CD8+ T cells sorted from blood, taken in a trial of the OX40 agonist ivuxolimab. The genes are TRBV28 and TRBJ2-5, with D possibly being TRBD2 (5 bases). The TCR was taken from an adult with an advanced solid tumor such as melanoma, head and neck, liver or kidney cancer. The CDR3 sequence: CASEGPTFQETQYF. The CDR3 nucleotides are TGTGCCAGCGAGGGCCCGACCTTTCAAGAGACCCAGTACTTC.